The source of this T cell receptor (beta chain) is a study of PD-1 blockade in classical Hodgkin lymphoma. This CDR3 comprises 15 residues. In germline, CDR1 is LNHDA, CDR2 SQIVND (reference sequence). V dropped 6 bases and J dropped 0; count of bases not matched to a gene: 8. TCRdb's copy holds only in-frame clones and misses some; the assay was immunoSEQ multiplex PCR. The sample carries about 96,000 clones, 85% to 95% recorded once. Sample time point: cycle 4 day 1 (C4D1), after six to seven weeks of nivolumab. Each patient's relapse followed autologous stem cell transplantation, and brentuximab vedotin exposure varied.

This TCR derives from a human donor with classical Hodgkin lymphoma. The sample here was peripheral blood mononuclear cells (PBMCs), taken before the fourth cycle of nivolumab. The rearrangement links TRBV19 to TRBJ2-7, with 7 bases identical to TRBD2. DNA of the CDR3: TGTGCCAGTAGCCCAGCGGGGCGGATCTCCTACGAGCAGTACTTC. Its translation is CASSPAGRISYEQYF.